Below, one TCR beta chain is given with its context. Its antigen is not identified. The sample belongs to a study of T cells after yellow fever vaccination. The wider study: Preparation used SMART-Seq v4 Ultra Low Input for the low-cell-number fractions.

Trimming removed 6 bases at V and 2 bases at J, with 20 bases between. The CDR3 is made up of 16 amino acids. CDR1 is SGHNT and CDR2 is YYREEE in the germline V gene (reference sequence). For TCR, cDNA came from 5'RACE template switching, which added a universal primer site and UMIs. Each CDR3 protein gets one entry after TCRdb re-called the 5' RACE reads with MiXCR. The sample contains hundreds of thousands of distinct CDR3 sequences, 8.7% of which appear only once. Study results and caveats: The study found a weaker secondary response that peaked faster, day 5 versus 15.

The clonotype was recovered from a man younger than 35 who received the YFV17D yellow fever vaccine. This specimen was CD4+ T cells sorted from PBMCs, taken 5 days after the yellow fever booster vaccination. The gene calls are TRBV5-4 and TRBJ1-2; D unclear. In DNA form, the CDR3 reads TGTGCCAGCAAGCTTGGAGGTTCAGACAAGAACTATGGCTACACCTTC. Translating gives CASKLGGSDKNYGYTF.